The next 2 T cell receptor beta chains were all read from a single sample in a study of T-cell memory formation after mild COVID-19. One entry per CDR3 protein, called by TCRdb with MiXCR from the 5' RACE reads. In the table there are tens of thousands of distinct CDR3 sequences, over 15% of which are singletons. Sequenced material: PBMCs or a T cell subset sorted from them (not recorded which). The origin of the receptors is an adult woman who had mild COVID-19 (a few samples of this study predate the infection). Cell type and time point are not known.

This clonotype has ten or more counts. This sequence joins TRBV5-6 and TRBJ2-7; D is undetermined. Trimming left V 0 bases short and J 3 bases short, with 7 bases between. CDR3 length: 13 amino acids. Germline CDR1 SGHDT, CDR2 YYEEEE. CDR3 sequence reads: CASSLGGNYEQYF. CDR3 nucleotide sequence: TGTGCCAGCAGCTTGGGGGGAAACTACGAGCAGTACTTC.

This clonotype was observed a few times. The chain uses TRBV30 and TRBJ2-3; D might be TRBD2 (6 bases). The CDR3 extends over 21 amino acids. V shed 1 base and J shed 2 bases, with 31 bases lying between them. The germline V gene encodes CDR1 GTSNPN and CDR2 SVGIG (reference sequence). The CDR3 loop is CAWSGFRGGGTHGSYTDTQYF. The CDR3 DNA sequence: TGTGCCTGGAGTGGTTTCCGGGGTGGCGGGACTCACGGATCCTACACAGATACGCAGTATTTT.